This T cell receptor beta chain originates from a study of CD8+CD57+ T cells in acquired aplastic anemia. Whoever was chosen for sequencing had shown CD8+CD57+ cell expansion by flow cytometry. Profiles of TCR beta VDJ and CDR3 were generated from a genomic DNA template. MiXCR, applied by TCRdb to the reads, yields one record per CDR3 protein. This sample has around 170,000 distinct CDR3 sequences, with around 47% found just once. Trimming removed 4 bases from V and 5 bases from J, with 15 bases in between. Germline CDR1 DFQATT, CDR2 SNEGSKA (reference sequence). This CDR3 is 13 amino acids long. Sequenced: sorted CD4+, CD8+, or CD8+CD57+ T cells (not recorded which) from PBMCs. The source of this sequence is a human donor with aplastic anemia. This rearrangement joins TRBV20-1 to TRBJ2-7, with D possibly being TRBD1 or TRBD2 (6 bases each). CDR3 sequence (DNA): TGCAGTGCTAACCCGGGGGCGAGGAACGAGCAGTACTTC. This gives the protein CSANPGARNEQYF.